The 3 T cell receptor beta chains reported below all come from one sample, sequenced in a study of cytomegalovirus exposure and HLA in healthy donors. The PCR used 60 Vbeta and 13 Jbeta primers. TCRdb's table, derived via immunoSEQ multiplex PCR, lists solely in-frame clones and lacks some. The sample consists of some 130,000 clones, nearly 80% of them appearing once. Source material: PBMCs. These receptors all stem from a man under 40 in good health and CMV-seronegative.

The chain links TRBV28 to TRBJ2-7; no clear D. The germline V gene has CDR1 MDHEN and CDR2 SYDVKM. This CDR3 has 13 amino acids. Trimming cost V 6 bases and J 0 bases, with 9 bases left between them. The CDR3 here is CASRVPYSYEQYF. The DNA of the CDR3 is TGTGCCAGCAGGGTACCCTACTCCTACGAGCAGTACTTC.

The chain has TRBV5-4 and TRBJ2-7, with TRBD1 matching 8 bases. The CDR3 covers 12 residues. CDR1 is SGHNT, CDR2 YYREEE, per germline (reference sequence). Trimming at V came to 3 bases and at J to 6 bases, leaving 2 bases not matched to a gene. CDR3 in DNA: TGTGCCAGCAGCTGGGACAGGCGCGAGCAGTACTTC. Protein: CASSWDRREQYF.

The chain couples TRBV28 to TRBJ1-1, with D perhaps matching TRBD1 (5 bases). Germline assignment: CDR1 MDHEN and CDR2 SYDVKM. Trimming shortened V by 6 bases and J by 6 bases, and 29 bases separated the two germline ends. The CDR3 covers 18 residues. Written as DNA, the CDR3 is TGTGCCAGCAGGGGAATTCCGGGGGGGGTGACTTTGTTGGCTGAAGCTTTCTTT. Translated: CASRGIPGGVTLLAEAFF.